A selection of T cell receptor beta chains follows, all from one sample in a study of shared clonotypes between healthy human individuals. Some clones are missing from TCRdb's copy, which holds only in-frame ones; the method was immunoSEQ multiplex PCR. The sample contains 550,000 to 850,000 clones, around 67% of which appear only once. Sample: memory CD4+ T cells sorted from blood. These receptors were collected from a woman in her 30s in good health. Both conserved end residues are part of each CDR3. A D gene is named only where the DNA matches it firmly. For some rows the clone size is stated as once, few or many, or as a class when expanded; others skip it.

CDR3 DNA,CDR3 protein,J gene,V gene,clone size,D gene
TGTGCCAGTATATATCCCGGGACCACTGAAGCTTTCTTT,CASIYPGTTEAFF,TRBJ1-1,TRBV28,few,NA
TGTGCCAGTAGTATCTCGCTAGCGGGAGAGACCCAGTACTTC,CASSISLAGETQYF,TRBJ2-5,TRBV19,NA,TRBD2
TGTGCCAGCAGCCCCGCCCACGAGCAGTACTTC,CASSPAHEQYF,TRBJ2-7,TRBV7-8,NA,NA
TGTGCCAGCAGTTCATTGACGGCCTCTGGAAACACCATATATTTT,CASSSLTASGNTIYF,TRBJ1-3,TRBV27,once,NA
TGTGCCAGTAGTATAGATCTAGGGGCTGGGGCCAACGTCCTGACTTTC,CASSIDLGAGANVLTF,TRBJ2-6,TRBV19,few,NA
TGTGCCAGCAGCGGACGACAGGACTTCGAGCAGTACTTC,CASSGRQDFEQYF,TRBJ2-7,TRBV7-6,NA,NA
TGTGCCAGCAGTCCCTCAGCCGTGAAGACCCAGTACTTC,CASSPSAVKTQYF,TRBJ2-5,TRBV28,NA,NA
TGTGCCATCAGTGAGTCTGGACTAGCGGAAACTACAGATACGCAGTATTTT,CAISESGLAETTDTQYF,TRBJ2-3,TRBV10-3,NA,TRBD2
TGTGCCAGTAGGCCCCAAAGCGGGAGAGGGACAGATACGCAGTATTTT,CASRPQSGRGTDTQYF,TRBJ2-3,TRBV19,NA,TRBD2
TGTGCCAGCAGTCGGGGACTAGCTGGCCAAGAGACCCAGTACTTC,CASSRGLAGQETQYF,TRBJ2-5,TRBV28,NA,TRBD2
TGTGCCAGCTCAGCCGCTTACGAGCAGTACTTC,CASSAAYEQYF,TRBJ2-7,TRBV18,NA,NA
TGTGCCAGCAGTTTAACCCTTCCGGGACTAGGCACAGATACGCAGTATTTT,CASSLTLPGLGTDTQYF,TRBJ2-3,TRBV28,NA,TRBD2
TGTGCCAGCAGCCAAGTTTTGGAAAACTATGGCTACACCTTC,CASSQVLENYGYTF,TRBJ1-2,TRBV5-4,NA,NA
TGTGCCAGCAGCTTAGTCGAGAGGGTCGGCAGGTTAAACTCCTACGAGCAGTACTTC,CASSLVERVGRLNSYEQYF,TRBJ2-7,TRBV7-9,NA,NA
TGTGCCAGCAGCACCGGACAGGCGGGGAACTACGAGCAGTACTTC,CASSTGQAGNYEQYF,TRBJ2-7,TRBV11-2,NA,NA
TGTGCCAGCAGCTTGCGGCTAGCGGGTGAGCAGTTCTTC,CASSLRLAGEQFF,TRBJ2-1,TRBV5-4,NA,TRBD2
TGTGCCAGCAGTTACCCTGAAACCTCGGACGTGAGCTCTGGAAACACCATATATTTT,CASSYPETSDVSSGNTIYF,TRBJ1-3,TRBV6-9,few,NA